The count of the clone carrying this T cell receptor beta chain is one. The antigen is unknown. This sample was included in a study of OX40 agonist ivuxolimab in advanced cancers. Study-level background: Earlier anti-PD-1, anti-PD-L1 or anti-CTLA-4 therapy was permitted; under 50% had received some. General study points: Some patients without response likewise showed low normalized clonal expansion.

Here immunoSEQ multiplex PCR was the method, and the copy in TCRdb shows in-frame clones only, minus some. The sample includes 100,000 to 150,000 clones, just under 95% of them seen just once. Systemic immunosuppression or a history of autoimmune disease excluded patients. At cycle 4 day 1, cycle 7 day 1, and baseline, blood was sampled. The material was CD4+ or CD8+ T cells sorted from blood, obtained in a trial of the OX40 agonist ivuxolimab. This receptor was identified in an adult with an advanced solid tumor such as melanoma, head and neck, liver or kidney cancer.

The CDR3 nucleotides read TGCGCCAGCAGCTTGGGAGGGGGGGACAATCAGCCCCAGCATTTT. Amino acid sequence: CASSLGGGDNQPQHF. This rearrangement joins TRBV5-1 to TRBJ1-5, with D maybe TRBD1 (6 bases). The CDR3 length is 15 residues. CDR1 and CDR2 from the germline V gene are SGHRS and YFSETQ. V lost 0 bases and J lost 3, with 10 bases in between.